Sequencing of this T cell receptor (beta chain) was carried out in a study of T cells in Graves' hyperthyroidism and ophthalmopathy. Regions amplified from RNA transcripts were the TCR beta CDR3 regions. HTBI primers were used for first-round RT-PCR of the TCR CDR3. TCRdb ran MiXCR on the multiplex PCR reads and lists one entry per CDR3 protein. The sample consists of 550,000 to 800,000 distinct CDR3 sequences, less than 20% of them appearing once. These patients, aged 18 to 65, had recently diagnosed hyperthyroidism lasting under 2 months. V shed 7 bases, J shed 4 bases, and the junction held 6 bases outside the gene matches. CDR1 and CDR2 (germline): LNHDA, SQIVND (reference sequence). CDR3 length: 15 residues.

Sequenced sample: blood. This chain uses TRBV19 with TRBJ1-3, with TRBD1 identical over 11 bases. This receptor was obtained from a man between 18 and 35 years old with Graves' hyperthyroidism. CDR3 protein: CASTRTGGTGNTIYF. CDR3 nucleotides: TGTGCCAGTACCCGGACAGGGGGCACCGGAAACACCATATATTTT.